These T cell receptor delta chains were read from a single sample in a study of gamma-delta chains in newborns, infants, children. TCRdb processed the reads again with the CATT caller. The data contain more than 9,000 delta-chain clones, 22% of them singletons. Sequencing input: blood. The source of these receptors is a child who was a newborn, infant or young child, either healthy, febrile or measles-vaccinated (not recorded which). CDR3s include the opening cysteine and the closing phenylalanine or tryptophan. D genes are given only for firm matches.

length	V	J	D	CDR3
16	TRDV2	TRDJ1	TRDD3	CACDILGGKYTDKLIF
21	TRDV1	TRDJ1	TRDD3	CALGERIPLTAGLGVPRKLIF
16	TRDV2	TRDJ1	TRDD3	CACDSLLGDPPDKLIF
15	TRDV2	TRDJ1	TRDD3	CACDPLGDTTDKLIF
16	TRDV2	TRDJ1	TRDD3	CACDPLLGEVSDKLIF
16	TRDV2	TRDJ1	TRDD3	CACDLLGDPSTDKLIF
19	TRDV2	TRDJ1	TRDD3	CACDTVMGGYGGYTDKLIF
15	TRDV2	TRDJ1	TRDD3	CACDTLTGGLDKLIF
17	TRDV2	TRDJ1	TRDD3	CACDTVAGGYANDKLIF
15	TRDV2	TRDJ1	.	CACDTVGSHTDKLIF
24	TRDV1	TRDJ1	TRDD2	CALGEPTWRMPFLVRDGHTDKLIF
17	TRDV2	TRDJ1	TRDD3	CACDTPLGEQYTDKLIF
14	TRDV2	TRDJ1	.	CACDTPGDTAKLTF
16	TRDV2	TRDJ1	TRDD3	CACDGLGDVNTDKLIF
22	TRDV2	TRDJ3	TRDD3	CACDTSGGGSAQQSWDTRQMFF
18	TRDV2	TRDJ1	TRDD3	CACDHVLGDTLNTDKLIF
23	TRDV2	TRDJ1	.	CACDTLNPRGGDFKGEDTDKLIF
20	TRDV1	TRDJ1	TRDD3	CALGDMNFLHWGIPGYKLIF
16	TRDV2	TRDJ1	TRDD3	CACDTLGDSAPDKLIF
19	TRDV2	TRDJ1	TRDD3	CACDTLRTGGYPTPDKLIF
17	TRDV2	TRDJ1	.	CACDTLGVGPRADKLIF
15	TRDV2	TRDJ1	.	CACDTLARGTDKLIF
14	TRDV2	TRDJ1	TRDD3	CACDALGADDKLIF
16	TRDV2	TRDJ1	TRDD3	CACDPWGIQGPDKLIF
19	TRDV2	TRDJ3	TRDD3	CACDTLGDSSSWDTRQMFF